This passage covers 28 T cell receptor beta chains from one sample sequenced in a study of shared clonotypes between healthy human individuals (dated by TCRdb to 2019 to 2021). Receptor libraries were prepared by the immunoSEQ multiplex PCR assay. TCRdb's version of the immuneACCESS table is confined to in-frame rearrangements and falls short of the full clone set. An unresolved V gene accounts for under half of the shortfall where checked; the remainder is of unknown origin. The sample profile shows 2,500,000 or so clones; 92% of them were found once. The top ten hold 0.3% to 0.45% of the sample. Sequencing was done on a sample of naive CD4+ T cells from PBMCs. The sample's cell subset or site label, decoded: CD45RA+ positively selected. The source of these receptors is a man aged 18-30 years in good health. Some clones in this sample may be carry-over from other donors' samples.

The V and J genes are TRBV7-3 and TRBJ2-2; possibly TRBD2 for D (5 bases). Germline lookup yields CDR1 SGHTA and CDR2 FQGTGA. This CDR3 is 13 amino acids long. The germline V and J ends were trimmed by 5 bases and 5 bases, with 9 bases remaining between them. The CDR3 nucleotides read TGTGCCAGCAGCGCGGGTTGGACCGGGGAGCTGTTTTTT. As protein: CASSAGWTGELFF.

The chain recombines TRBV6-1 with TRBJ2-7; D uncertain. The germline V gene has CDR1 MNHNS and CDR2 SASEGT. CDR3 size: 15 residues. Deletions cut 1 base from V and 2 bases from J, with 12 bases between. This CDR3 is CASSEGGLQTYEQYF. For the CDR3, the DNA is TGTGCCAGCAGTGAAGGTGGTTTACAAACCTACGAGCAGTACTTC.

V and J are TRBV11-2 and TRBJ1-4, with 7 positions matching TRBD1. Germline CDR1 and CDR2: SGHAT and FQNNGV. The CDR3 runs 14 residues. The V gene end was trimmed by 5 bases and the J gene end by 8 bases; junction bases not matched to a gene: 8. The chain's CDR3 is CASSPTGRGEKLFF. CDR3 nucleotides: TGTGCCAGCAGCCCGACAGGGAGGGGGGAAAAACTGTTTTTT.

The chain employs TRBV7-2 and TRBJ2-7; D unresolved. The germline V and J ends were trimmed by 1 base and 0 bases, with 10 bases remaining between them. The CDR3 length is 15 residues. The V gene's germline CDR1 is SGHTA and CDR2 FQGNSA. CDR3 coding DNA: TGTGCCAGCAGCTTAGTTTCCCAGAACTCCTACGAGCAGTACTTC. Its protein is CASSLVSQNSYEQYF.

The chain employs TRBV30 and TRBJ2-3, with 13 bases fitting TRBD2. The CDR3 has 14 amino acids. V lost 6 bases, J lost 5 bases, and 5 bases stayed unmatched. The germline V gene has CDR1 GTSNPN and CDR2 SVGIG (reference sequence). The CDR3 here is CACGTSGTVDTQYF. CDR3 DNA: TGTGCCTGTGGGACTAGCGGGACAGTAGATACGCAGTATTTT.

V gene TRBV5-6 combines with J gene TRBJ2-1; D may be TRBD1 or TRBD2 (5 bases each). Deletions cut 3 bases from V and 4 bases from J, with 11 bases between. The germline gives CDR1 SGHDT, CDR2 YYEEEE. The CDR3 is 14 residues long. The DNA of the CDR3 is TGTGCCAGCAGCTCCTGGGGCGGGTACAATGAGCAGTTCTTC. Encoded protein: CASSSWGGYNEQFF.

As for this clone: Other nucleotide sequences from this sample produce the same CDR3. The chain joins TRBV28 to TRBJ1-6, with no clear D. The germline V gene has CDR1 MDHEN and CDR2 SYDVKM. V was pared by 2 bases and J by 7 bases, with 3 bases between. The length of the CDR3 is 12 residues. The CDR3 is CASSLVNSPLHF. The CDR3 nucleotides read TGTGCCAGCAGTTTAGTGAATTCACCCCTCCACTTT.

This sequence joins TRBV5-1 and TRBJ2-3, with D tentatively TRBD1 (6 bases). There are 14 residues in the CDR3. V shed 3 bases and J shed 2 bases, with 10 bases lying between them. In germline, CDR1 is SGHRS, CDR2 YFSETQ. CDR3 residues: CASSSDSLTDTQYF. The CDR3 bases are TGCGCCAGCAGCTCGGACAGTCTCACAGATACGCAGTATTTT.

The V call is TRBV7-2, the J call TRBJ1-2; D is perhaps TRBD1 (5 bases). V gave up 5 bases and J gave up 4 bases, with 14 bases separating them. Per germline, CDR1 SGHTA and CDR2 FQGNSA. This CDR3 spans 14 amino acids. The CDR3 loop reads CASSLGTAIYGYTF. The DNA of the CDR3 is TGTGCCAGCAGCCTGGGGACGGCCATCTATGGCTACACCTTC.

V usage is TRBV14 and J usage is TRBJ1-2, with a possible D match to TRBD1 (6 bases). Trimming stripped 2 bases from V and 2 bases from J, with 12 bases between. CDR1 and CDR2 from the germline V gene are SGHDN and FVKESK. CDR3 length: 15 residues. The CDR3 spells CASSQQQGANYGYTF. The CDR3 DNA follows: TGTGCCAGCAGCCAACAACAGGGAGCCAACTATGGCTACACCTTC.

About this clone: A read error may account for a junction end that differs from germline. Other nucleotide sequences from this sample produce the same CDR3. This rearrangement joins TRBV18 to TRBJ2-7; TRBD1 aligns across 8 bases. CDR1 and CDR2 (germline): KGHSH, LQKENI. The CDR3 consists of 14 residues. Written as DNA, the CDR3 is TGCGCCAGCTCACGGGGACAGGCCTCCTACGAGCAGTACTTC. Its translation is CASSRGQASYEQYF.

V usage is TRBV5-1 and J usage is TRBJ1-1; no reliable D call. This CDR3 comprises 13 residues. Germline V gene sequence: CDR1 SGHRS, CDR2 YFSETQ. The V end was cut by 4 bases, the J end by 6 bases, with 13 bases between. CDR3 residues: CASSPDSIAEAFF. The CDR3 DNA reads as TGCGCCAGCAGCCCGGACTCCATCGCTGAAGCTTTCTTT.

The rearrangement uses TRBV21-1 and TRBJ2-3. TRBV21-1 counts as a pseudogene. The length of the CDR3 is 13 residues. CDR3: CASTPGRLAAQYF. CDR3 nucleotides: TGTGCCAGCACCCCCGGACGACTGGCTGCGCAGTATTTT.

The CDR3 nucleotides are TGCGCCAGCAAAAGTCCTGCCCCATTCCACGTTGAGCAGTACTTC. Its translation: CASKSPAPFHVEQYF. The rearrangement links TRBV23-1 to TRBJ2-7; no clear D. TRBV23-1 belongs to the ORF category, with a function that is uncertain. CDR3 size: 15 residues. V was cut by 7 bases and J by 7 bases, with 23 bases left in between.

The chain employs TRBV5-1 and TRBJ1-4; tentatively, D is TRBD1 (6 bases). CDR3 length: 14 amino acids. The V end lost 2 bases, the J end lost 7 bases, and 12 bases lay between the germline ends. Germline V gene sequence: CDR1 SGHRS, CDR2 YFSETQ. The DNA of the CDR3 is TGCGCCAGCAGCTTTGCAGGGGTATCTGAAAAACTGTTTTTT. Amino acid sequence: CASSFAGVSEKLFF.

This chain uses TRBV27 with TRBJ2-3; TRBD2 matches at 7 bases. Germline V gene data show CDR1 as MNHEY and CDR2 as SMNVEV (reference sequence). The V gene end was trimmed by 5 bases and the J gene end by 2 bases; junction bases not matched to a gene: 7. This CDR3 comprises 15 residues. CDR3 coding DNA: TGTGCCAGCAGTATGGGACTATCCCCCACAGATACGCAGTATTTT. Its protein product is CASSMGLSPTDTQYF.

The rearrangement joins TRBV5-1 to TRBJ2-7; 9 nucleotides match TRBD1. This CDR3 is 14 amino acids long. Germline CDR1 and CDR2: SGHRS and YFSETQ. Trimming cost V 5 bases and J 6 bases; bases outside gene matches: 9. Written as DNA, the CDR3 is TGCGCCAGCAGGGGACAGGGTGATTTCGGCGAGCAGTACTTC. Protein: CASRGQGDFGEQYF. The full variable domain, its missing parts supplied by reference TRBV5-1 and TRBJ2-7, is KAGVTQTPRYLIKTRGQQVTLSCSPISGHRSVSWYQQTPGQGLQFLFEYFSETQRNKGNFPGRFSGRQFSNSRSEMNVSTLELGDSALYLCASRGQGDFGEQYFGPGTRLTVT.

The chain carries TRBV7-9 and TRBJ1-1; D is unclear. Germline V gives CDR1 SEHNR, CDR2 FQNEAQ (reference sequence). This CDR3 region has 14 residues. V shed 4 bases and J shed 2 bases, with 11 bases lying between them. The CDR3 coding sequence is TGTGCCAGCAGCTCGGGATTTGCCAACACTGAAGCTTTCTTT. It specifies CASSSGFANTEAFF.

The chain combines TRBV18 with TRBJ2-7; D perhaps matches TRBD1 (6 bases). Trimming took 3 bases from V and 5 from J, leaving 14 bases between them. Germline loops: CDR1 KGHSH, CDR2 LQKENI. CDR3 length: 14 amino acids. CDR3 protein: CASSPTGGFHEQYF. CDR3 DNA: TGTGCCAGCTCACCGACAGGCGGGTTCCACGAGCAGTACTTC. The full variable domain, rest sourced from reference TRBV18 and TRBJ2-7, is NAGVMQNPRHLVRRRGQEARLRCSPMKGHSHVYWYRQLPEEGLKFMVYLQKENIIDESGMPKERFSAEFPKEGPSILRIQQVVRGDSAAYFCASSPTGGFHEQYFGPGTRLTVT.

The chain employs TRBV10-3 and TRBJ2-7; D is undetermined. The CDR3 has 11 amino acids. Trimming left V 8 bases short and J 3 bases short, with 8 bases between. Germline V gene data show CDR1 as ENHRY and CDR2 as SYGVKD. DNA for the CDR3: TGTGCCATCGGAGAGTTCTACGAGCAGTACTTC. This translates into CAIGEFYEQYF.

The chain uses TRBV11-3 and TRBJ2-7; D gene uncertain. CDR3 size: 14 residues. The V and J ends lost 5 bases and 1 base respectively, with 12 bases between them. The V gene's germline CDR1 is SGHNT and CDR2 YENEEA. DNA of the CDR3: TGTGCCAGCAGCCCTAAAGCAGGTTCCTACGAGCAGTACTTC. Its translation: CASSPKAGSYEQYF.

V usage is TRBV4-3 and J usage is TRBJ2-3; D remains unclear. From germline, CDR1 is LGHNA and CDR2 YSLEER. Trimming pared 0 bases from V and 10 bases from J, leaving 11 bases between. The CDR3 loop spans 13 amino acids. The CDR3 reads CASSQEGSSAQYF. DNA for the CDR3: TGCGCCAGCAGCCAAGAAGGATCTAGTGCGCAGTATTTT.

V is TRBV29-1 and J is TRBJ2-3, with 10 bases identical to TRBD1. J was trimmed by 5 bases and V by 4 bases; bases with no gene match: 9. CDR1 SQVTM and CDR2 ANQGSEA come from the germline V gene. This CDR3 contains 15 residues. CDR3 in DNA: TGCAGCGTTGCCCTGACAGGGGGCGTCAGAGATACGCAGTATTTT. Amino acids: CSVALTGGVRDTQYF.

The chain links TRBV27 to TRBJ1-1; perhaps TRBD1 as D (5 bases). The V gene's germline CDR1 is MNHEY and CDR2 SMNVEV (reference sequence). The CDR3 is made up of 15 amino acids. The germline V and J ends were trimmed by 6 bases and 4 bases, with 18 bases remaining between them. DNA of the CDR3: TGTGCCAGCAGAACCCCGTCCGGGGGGATCACTGAAGCTTTCTTT. Translated, it gives CASRTPSGGITEAFF.

This clone has a single count. Other DNA sequences in the sample encode the same CDR3. The V gene is TRBV28, the J gene TRBJ1-2, with 12 bases that match TRBD1. The length of the CDR3 is 15 residues. Germline lookup yields CDR1 MDHEN and CDR2 SYDVKM. Trimming took 4 bases from V and 5 from J; bases not matched to a gene: 5. CDR3 loop: CASSSGQGARYGYTF. Written as DNA, the CDR3 is TGTGCCAGCAGTTCGGGACAGGGGGCAAGGTATGGCTACACCTTC.

The rearrangement uses TRBV28 and TRBJ1-2; maybe TRBD1 (5 bases). The CDR3 loop spans 14 amino acids. Germline V CDR1 and CDR2: MDHEN, SYDVKM. The V end was cut by 7 bases, the J end by 6 bases, with 18 bases between. The CDR3 spells CASTYRQGGHGYTF. The CDR3, as DNA: TGTGCCAGCACCTACCGGCAGGGTGGGCATGGCTACACCTTC.

The chain combines TRBV7-2 with TRBJ2-2, with 14 bases matching TRBD2. J gave up 4 bases and V 5 bases, and 3 bases lay outside the gene matches. CDR1 is SGHTA, CDR2 FQGNSA, per germline. CDR3 length: 16 amino acids. This chain's CDR3 is CASSPGLAGVTGELFF. The CDR3 DNA reads TGTGCCAGCAGCCCGGGACTAGCGGGAGTCACCGGGGAGCTGTTTTTT.

This chain joins TRBV15 and TRBJ1-4; 10 bases are shared with TRBD1. J lost 4 bases, V lost 6 bases, and 11 bases had no gene match. This CDR3 has 17 amino acids. The germline V gene encodes CDR1 LNHNV and CDR2 YYDKDF (reference sequence). The CDR3: CATRVSGQGYVNEKLFF. In nucleotides, the CDR3 is TGTGCCACCAGGGTGTCGGGACAGGGGTATGTTAATGAAAAACTGTTTTTT.